This T cell receptor (beta chain) was observed in a study of vaccination and CD4 T cells after COVID-19. Scientists ran DNA taken from cultured CD4+ T cells through the Oncomine TCR Beta short-read assay for sequencing. From the PCR reads, TCRdb called clonotypes with MiXCR, one entry per CDR3 protein. The table records around 21,000 distinct CDR3 sequences, about 61% of them present only once. Remarks on this clonotype: What it recognizes is unknown.

Described treatment: roughly 10-day PBMC culture with coronavirus spike peptide pools or control peptides (ViraFEST assay). Trimming took off 5 bases at V and 3 bases at J, with 16 bases between the two ends. The CDR3 runs to 15 residues. Germline V CDR1 and CDR2: LNHDA, SQIVND (reference sequence). Input material: CD4+ T cells from blood, cultured in vitro. The chain uses TRBV19 and TRBJ1-2, with D possibly TRBD1 on 6 matching bases. This TCR was sampled from a human donor who had recovered from COVID-19. CDR3 region: CASSAPRDNHYGYTF. CDR3 DNA sequence: TGTGCCAGTAGTGCCCCACGGGACAATCACTATGGCTACACCTTC.